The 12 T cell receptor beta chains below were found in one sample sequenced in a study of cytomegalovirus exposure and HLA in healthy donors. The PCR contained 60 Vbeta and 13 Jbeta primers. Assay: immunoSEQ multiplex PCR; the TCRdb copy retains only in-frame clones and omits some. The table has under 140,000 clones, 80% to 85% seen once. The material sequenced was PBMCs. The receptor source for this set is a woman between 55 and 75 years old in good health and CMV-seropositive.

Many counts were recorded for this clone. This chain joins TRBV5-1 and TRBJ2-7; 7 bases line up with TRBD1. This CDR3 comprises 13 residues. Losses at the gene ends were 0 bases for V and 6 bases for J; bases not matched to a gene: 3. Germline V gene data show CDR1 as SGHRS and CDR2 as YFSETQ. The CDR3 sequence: CASSLEQGSEQYF. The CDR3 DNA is TGCGCCAGCAGCTTGGAACAGGGGTCCGAGCAGTACTTC.

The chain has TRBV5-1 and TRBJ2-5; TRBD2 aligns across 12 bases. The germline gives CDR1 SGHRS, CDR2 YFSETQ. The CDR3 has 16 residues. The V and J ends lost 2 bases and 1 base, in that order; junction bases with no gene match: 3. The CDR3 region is CASSFLAGGAQETQYF. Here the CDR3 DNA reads TGCGCCAGCAGCTTCCTAGCGGGGGGGGCCCAAGAGACCCAGTACTTC.

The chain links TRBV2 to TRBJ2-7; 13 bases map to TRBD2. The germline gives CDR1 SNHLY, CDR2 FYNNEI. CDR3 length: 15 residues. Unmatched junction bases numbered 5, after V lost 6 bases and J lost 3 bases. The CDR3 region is CASRAGTSGIYEQYF. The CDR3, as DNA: TGTGCCAGCAGAGCGGGGACTAGCGGGATCTACGAGCAGTACTTC.

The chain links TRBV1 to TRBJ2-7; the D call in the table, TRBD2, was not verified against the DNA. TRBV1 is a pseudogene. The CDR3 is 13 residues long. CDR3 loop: CTSSHLPTYEQYF. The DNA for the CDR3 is TGCACCAGCAGCCACCTCCCTACCTACGAGCAGTACTTC.

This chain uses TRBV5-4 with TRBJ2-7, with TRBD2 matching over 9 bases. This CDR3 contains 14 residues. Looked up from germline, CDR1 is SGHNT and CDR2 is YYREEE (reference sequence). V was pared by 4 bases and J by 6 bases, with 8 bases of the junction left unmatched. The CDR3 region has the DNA TGTGCCAGCAGCCTGGGGGGACTAGCAAGCGAGCAGTACTTC. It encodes CASSLGGLASEQYF.

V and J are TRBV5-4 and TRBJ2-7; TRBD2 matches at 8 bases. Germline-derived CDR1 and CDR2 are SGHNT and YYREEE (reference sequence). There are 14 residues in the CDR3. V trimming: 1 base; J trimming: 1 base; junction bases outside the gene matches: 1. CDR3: CASSLREGSYEQYF. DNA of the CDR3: TGTGCCAGCAGCTTGCGGGAGGGGTCCTACGAGCAGTACTTC.

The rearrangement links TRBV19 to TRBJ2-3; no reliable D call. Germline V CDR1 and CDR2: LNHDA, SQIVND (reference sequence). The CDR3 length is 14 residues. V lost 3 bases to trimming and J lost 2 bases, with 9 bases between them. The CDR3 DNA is TGTGCCAGTAGTATGGGCGCATACACAGATACGCAGTATTTT. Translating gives CASSMGAYTDTQYF. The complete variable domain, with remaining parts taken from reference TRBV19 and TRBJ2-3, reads DGGITQSPKYLFRKEGQNVTLSCEQNLNHDAMYWYRQDPGQGLRLIYYSQIVNDFQKGDIAEGYSVSREKKESFPLTVTSAQKNPTAFYLCASSMGAYTDTQYFGPGTRLTVL.

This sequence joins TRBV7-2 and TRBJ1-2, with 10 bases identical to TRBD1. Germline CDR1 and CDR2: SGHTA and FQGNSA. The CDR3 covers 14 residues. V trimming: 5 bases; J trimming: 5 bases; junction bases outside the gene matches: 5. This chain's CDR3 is CASSQWDRGYGYTF. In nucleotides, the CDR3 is TGTGCCAGCAGCCAATGGGACAGGGGATATGGCTACACCTTC.

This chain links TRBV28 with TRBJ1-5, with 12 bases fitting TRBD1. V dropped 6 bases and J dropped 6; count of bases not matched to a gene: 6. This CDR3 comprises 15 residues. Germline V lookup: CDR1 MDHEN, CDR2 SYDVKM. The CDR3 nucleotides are TGTGCCAGCAGACCCGGGACAGGGGGCCGTCAGCCCCAGCATTTT. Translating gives CASRPGTGGRQPQHF.

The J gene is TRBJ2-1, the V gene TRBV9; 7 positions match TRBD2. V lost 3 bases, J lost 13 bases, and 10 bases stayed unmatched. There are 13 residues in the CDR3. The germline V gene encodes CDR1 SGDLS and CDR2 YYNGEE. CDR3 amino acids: CASSERVRDYQFF. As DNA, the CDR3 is TGTGCCAGCAGCGAGAGGGTCCGGGACTACCAGTTCTTC.

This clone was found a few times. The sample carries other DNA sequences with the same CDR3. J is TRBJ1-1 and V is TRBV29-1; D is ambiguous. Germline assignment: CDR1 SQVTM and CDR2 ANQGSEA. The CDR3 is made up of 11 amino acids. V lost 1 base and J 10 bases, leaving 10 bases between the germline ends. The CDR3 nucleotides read TGCAGCGTTGAAGGAGGCCGAATAGCTTTCTTT. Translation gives CSVEGGRIAFF. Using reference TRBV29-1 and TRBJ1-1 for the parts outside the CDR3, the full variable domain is SAVISQKPSRDICQRGTSLTIQCQVDSQVTMMFWYRQQPGQSLTLIATANQGSEATYESGFVIDKFPISRPNLTFSTLTVSNMSPEDSSIYLCSVEGGRIAFFGQGTRLTVV.

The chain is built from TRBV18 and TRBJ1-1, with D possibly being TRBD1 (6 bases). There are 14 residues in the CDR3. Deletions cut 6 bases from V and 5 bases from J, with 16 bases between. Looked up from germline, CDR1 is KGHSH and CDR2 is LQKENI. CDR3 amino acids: CASSLQQGRTEAFF. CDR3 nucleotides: TGTGCCAGCTCTCTTCAACAGGGTAGAACTGAAGCTTTCTTT.